The next 12 T cell receptor beta chains were all read from a single sample in a study of early stage breast cancer tumors. Data came from immunoSEQ multiplex PCR; TCRdb stores just in-frame clones and leaves some out. Of about 5,000 clones listed, approximately 70% were seen once; the top ten hold about 15%. The specimen was breast tumor tissue. These receptors were collected from a person aged 55-75 years with breast cancer.

This clone was counted a single time. The rearrangement uses TRBV19 and TRBJ2-2; 9 bases agree with TRBD2. Germline loops: CDR1 LNHDA, CDR2 SQIVND (reference sequence). J was trimmed by 4 bases and V by 8 bases; bases with no gene match: 11. This CDR3 comprises 16 residues. The chain's CDR3 is CASLSTSGRLTGELFF. CDR3 bases: TGTGCCAGTTTGTCGACAAGCGGGAGGCTCACCGGGGAGCTGTTTTTT. The complete variable domain, with remaining parts taken from reference TRBV19 and TRBJ2-2, reads DGGITQSPKYLFRKEGQNVTLSCEQNLNHDAMYWYRQDPGQGLRLIYYSQIVNDFQKGDIAEGYSVSREKKESFPLTVTSAQKNPTAFYLCASLSTSGRLTGELFFGEGSRLTVL.

The rearrangement uses TRBV5-4 and TRBJ2-5, with D maybe TRBD2 (7 bases). Per germline, CDR1 SGHNT and CDR2 YYREEE (reference sequence). The ends were cut back, 3 bases at V and 5 bases at J, with 23 bases in the middle. The CDR3 extends over 17 amino acids. CDR3 sequence reads: CASSWGGARNPGETQYF. CDR3 nucleotides: TGTGCCAGCAGCTGGGGGGGGGCCCGAAATCCTGGGGAGACCCAGTACTTC.

The V and J genes are TRBV29-1 and TRBJ2-3; 11 bases line up with TRBD2. V lost 6 bases and J lost 3; bases outside the gene matches: 8. Germline CDR1 reads SQVTM; CDR2 reads ANQGSEA. This CDR3 is built from 15 residues. The CDR3: CSVLLAGVGTDTQYF. CDR3 bases: TGCAGCGTCCTACTAGCGGGGGTGGGAACAGATACGCAGTATTTT.

The V gene is TRBV5-4, the J gene TRBJ1-2, with D tentatively TRBD1 (6 bases). The CDR3 is 14 residues long. Germline V gene data show CDR1 as SGHNT and CDR2 as YYREEE (reference sequence). Trimming cost V 4 bases and J 6 bases, with 16 bases left between them. The CDR3 nucleotides are TGTGCCAGCAGCGACGACAGGTCAGCGGATGGCTACACCTTC. Protein: CASSDDRSADGYTF.

V gene TRBV2 combines with J gene TRBJ2-3; TRBD2 aligns across 10 bases. Germline V gene sequence: CDR1 SNHLY, CDR2 FYNNEI. CDR3 length: 16 residues. The J segment lost 2 bases and the V segment lost 4 bases, leaving 6 bases of the junction unmatched. The CDR3 sequence is CASSALAGALTDTQYF. CDR3 nucleotides: TGTGCCAGCAGTGCCCTAGCGGGGGCCCTCACAGATACGCAGTATTTT.

This clone was counted once. This chain uses TRBV5-1 with TRBJ1-5; the D is unclear. CDR1 is SGHRS and CDR2 is YFSETQ in the germline V gene. Trimming shortened V by 0 bases and J by 7 bases, and 5 bases separated the two germline ends. The CDR3 sequence is 12 residues long. Written as DNA, the CDR3 is TGCGCCAGCAGCTTGGAGGGACAGCCCCAGCATTTT. Protein sequence: CASSLEGQPQHF. The full variable domain, rest sourced from reference TRBV5-1 and TRBJ1-5, is KAGVTQTPRYLIKTRGQQVTLSCSPISGHRSVSWYQQTPGQGLQFLFEYFSETQRNKGNFPGRFSGRQFSNSRSEMNVSTLELGDSALYLCASSLEGQPQHFGDGTRLSIL.

The CDR3: CASSPGPGYTGELFF. In nucleotides, the CDR3 is TGCGCCAGCAGCCCGGGCCCCGGGTACACCGGGGAGCTGTTTTTT. The V and J genes are TRBV5-1 and TRBJ2-2; D uncertain. V lost 4 bases and J lost 3, with 13 bases in between. CDR1 is SGHRS and CDR2 is YFSETQ in the germline V gene. The CDR3 contains 15 residues.

This clone was picked up a small number of times. This sequence joins TRBV5-4 and TRBJ2-7; 7 bases line up with TRBD1. The CDR3 has 16 amino acids. Germline loops: CDR1 SGHNT, CDR2 YYREEE (reference sequence). V was clipped by 0 bases and J by 6 bases; unmatched bases: 12. CDR3 bases: TGTGCCAGCAGCTTGGCTCGGGGACAGTCAAAAGGCGAGCAGTACTTC. Translated, it gives CASSLARGQSKGEQYF.

This rearrangement joins TRBV5-6 to TRBJ2-1; the match to TRBD1 covers 7 bases. Germline CDR1 reads SGHDT; CDR2 reads YYEEEE. V lost 1 base and J lost 2; bases outside the gene matches: 6. The CDR3 consists of 16 residues. This chain's CDR3 is CASSLFQGETYNEQFF. The DNA for the CDR3 is TGTGCCAGCAGCTTGTTTCAGGGGGAGACCTACAATGAGCAGTTCTTC.

This rearrangement joins TRBV6-4 to TRBJ2-5; the D is unclear. Looked up from germline, CDR1 is MRHNA and CDR2 is SNTAGT. The CDR3 consists of 13 residues. V lost 2 bases and J lost 5, with 9 bases in between. The chain's CDR3 is CASSDGSRETQYF. In DNA, the CDR3 is TGTGCCAGCAGTGACGGCTCACGGGAGACCCAGTACTTC.

This clone showed up just once. This chain joins TRBV19 and TRBJ2-5, with TRBD1 identical over 12 bases. Trimming took 6 bases from V and 5 from J; bases not matched to a gene: 10. Germline V gene lookup returns CDR1 LNHDA and CDR2 SQIVND (reference sequence). This CDR3 is 16 amino acids long. DNA of the CDR3: TGTGCCAGTAGCCCCGGTGGGACAGGGGGCTTCGAGACCCAGTACTTC. It is translated as CASSPGGTGGFETQYF.

The CDR3 loop is CASSRLTSRFF. The CDR3 nucleotides read TGTGCCAGCAGCCGCCTCACTAGTAGGTTCTTC. This sequence joins TRBV11-2 and TRBJ2-1; perhaps TRBD2 as D (5 bases). The CDR3 spans 11 residues. Germline V CDR1 and CDR2: SGHAT, FQNNGV. V shed 5 bases and J shed 15 bases, with 14 bases lying between them. Together with reference TRBV11-2 and TRBJ2-1, the CDR3 gives the full variable domain: EAGVAQSPRYKIIEKRQSVAFWCNPISGHATLYWYQQILGQGPKLLIQFQNNGVVDDSQLPKDRFSAERLKGVDSTLKIQPAKLEDSAVYLCASSRLTSRFFGPGTRLTVL.